These T cell receptor beta chains were read from a single sample in a study of blood T cell repertoires in COVID-19. Clones were sequenced by immunoSEQ multiplex PCR, and TCRdb holds only the in-frame ones, with some missing. Counted here are about 180,000 clones, over 70% occurring once; the ten biggest clones make up around 6.3%. Material: peripheral blood. All receptors come from a woman aged 40 to 50 with COVID-19, enrolled during active disease. Both conserved end residues are part of each CDR3. A D gene is named only where the DNA matches it firmly. Expanded clones are given a class, and other clones once, few, many or no size at all.

v_call: TRBV9
clone_size: -
d_call: TRBD2
j_call: TRBJ2-7
cdr3_nt: TGTGCCAGCAGCCCTAGGGGAGGGCACGAGCAGTACTTC
cdr3_aa: CASSPRGGHEQYF

v_call: TRBV19
clone_size: -
d_call: -
j_call: TRBJ1-1
cdr3_nt: TGTGCCAAGCCCGAGGAGGCGAACACTGAAGCTTTCTTT
cdr3_aa: CAKPEEANTEAFF

v_call: TRBV6-5
clone_size: -
d_call: -
j_call: TRBJ1-2
cdr3_nt: TGTGCCAGCACCTTACAACAGGGTTGGTATGGCTACACCTTC
cdr3_aa: CASTLQQGWYGYTF

v_call: TRBV15
clone_size: few
d_call: -
j_call: TRBJ1-5
cdr3_nt: TGTGCCACCAGCAGGGGCGTGGGAGCTAGCAATCAGCCCCAGCATTTT
cdr3_aa: CATSRGVGASNQPQHF

v_call: TRBV7-7
clone_size: -
d_call: TRBD2
j_call: TRBJ2-5
cdr3_nt: TGTGCTAGCAGCCGGACTAGCGGGAGGGCCCAGGAGACCCAGTACTTC
cdr3_aa: CASSRTSGRAQETQYF

v_call: TRBV15
clone_size: medium-sized
d_call: -
j_call: TRBJ2-7
cdr3_nt: TGTGCCACCAGCGTCCGGGTTTCCTCCTACGAGCAGTACTTC
cdr3_aa: CATSVRVSSYEQYF

v_call: TRBV19
clone_size: once
d_call: TRBD2
j_call: TRBJ2-4
cdr3_nt: TGTGCCAGTAGTACCGGACTAGCGGGAGGGCCGAAGGTCAAAAACATTCAGTACTTC
cdr3_aa: CASSTGLAGGPKVKNIQYF

v_call: TRBV28
clone_size: -
d_call: TRBD1
j_call: TRBJ1-6
cdr3_nt: TGTGCCAGCAGTCCCCGACAGGGGTTATCACCCCTCCACTTT
cdr3_aa: CASSPRQGLSPLHF

v_call: TRBV28
clone_size: -
d_call: -
j_call: TRBJ1-1
cdr3_nt: TGTGCCAGCAGTTTTGGGGGCATGAACACTGAAGCTTTCTTT
cdr3_aa: CASSFGGMNTEAFF

v_call: TRBV5-4
clone_size: -
d_call: -
j_call: TRBJ1-1
cdr3_nt: TGTGCCAGCAAAGGGGCTTGGGCCAACACTGAAGCTTTCTTT
cdr3_aa: CASKGAWANTEAFF

v_call: TRBV19
clone_size: -
d_call: TRBD1
j_call: TRBJ1-1
cdr3_nt: TGTGCCAGTAGTATGAGACAGGGGGATAACACTGAAGCTTTCTTT
cdr3_aa: CASSMRQGDNTEAFF

v_call: TRBV19
clone_size: -
d_call: TRBD1
j_call: TRBJ1-6
cdr3_nt: TGTGCCAGTAGTGTCCAGACAGGGGAGGGTAATTCACCCCTCCACTTT
cdr3_aa: CASSVQTGEGNSPLHF

v_call: TRBV12-5
clone_size: -
d_call: TRBD1
j_call: TRBJ1-3
cdr3_nt: TGTGCTAGTGGGGGACAGGGAAGCGGAAACACCATATATTTT
cdr3_aa: CASGGQGSGNTIYF

v_call: TRBV27
clone_size: -
d_call: -
j_call: TRBJ2-6
cdr3_nt: TGTGCCAGCAGTTTGGCCCAGGGGTACGGGGCCAACGTCCTGACTTTC
cdr3_aa: CASSLAQGYGANVLTF

v_call: TRBV9
clone_size: few
d_call: TRBD1
j_call: TRBJ1-4
cdr3_nt: TGTGCCAGCAGCGTAGGGACAGGGTACAATGAAAAACTGTTTTTT
cdr3_aa: CASSVGTGYNEKLFF

v_call: TRBV13
clone_size: -
d_call: TRBD1
j_call: TRBJ2-7
cdr3_nt: TGTGCCAGCAGCTACAGGGGCCCCTACGAGCAGTACTTC
cdr3_aa: CASSYRGPYEQYF

v_call: TRBV10-3
clone_size: -
d_call: TRBD1
j_call: TRBJ1-5
cdr3_nt: TGTGCCGCAGGACAGGGATTCGATCAGCCCCAGCATTTT
cdr3_aa: CAAGQGFDQPQHF

v_call: TRBV24-1
clone_size: -
d_call: -
j_call: TRBJ2-3
cdr3_nt: TGTGCCACCAGTGACCCCACAAGGCGAGGTGATACGCAGTATTTT
cdr3_aa: CATSDPTRRGDTQYF

v_call: TRBV11-2
clone_size: -
d_call: TRBD2
j_call: TRBJ2-3
cdr3_nt: TGTGCCAGCAGCTTAGGGCACCGGGGACTAGCAGATACGCAGTATTTT
cdr3_aa: CASSLGHRGLADTQYF

v_call: TRBV19
clone_size: -
d_call: TRBD1
j_call: TRBJ2-7
cdr3_nt: TGTGCCAGTAGCGAGCCGGGACAGAGGTCCTACGAGCAGTACTTC
cdr3_aa: CASSEPGQRSYEQYF

v_call: TRBV7-9
clone_size: -
d_call: TRBD1
j_call: TRBJ2-1
cdr3_nt: TGTGCCAGCAGCTTATTTAGGGGACAGGGGTACAATGAGCAGTTCTTC
cdr3_aa: CASSLFRGQGYNEQFF

v_call: TRBV19
clone_size: -
d_call: -
j_call: TRBJ1-4
cdr3_nt: TGTGCCAGTAGTATAACAGGTGTTGGTGAAAAACTGTTTTTT
cdr3_aa: CASSITGVGEKLFF

v_call: TRBV5-4
clone_size: -
d_call: TRBD1
j_call: TRBJ2-7
cdr3_nt: TGTGCCAGCAGCTTCGGACAGGGAGCCGGCGAGCAGTACTTC
cdr3_aa: CASSFGQGAGEQYF

v_call: TRBV7-2
clone_size: once
d_call: TRBD2
j_call: TRBJ2-2
cdr3_nt: TGTGCCAGCGGGCTAGCGGTGAACACCGGGGAGCTGTTTTTT
cdr3_aa: CASGLAVNTGELFF

v_call: TRBV5-8
clone_size: few
d_call: TRBD2
j_call: TRBJ2-1
cdr3_nt: TGTGCCAGCAGCCCCCCCCAACCCGGGGGGTATGAGCAGTTCTTC
cdr3_aa: CASSPPQPGGYEQFF

v_call: TRBV11-2
clone_size: -
d_call: TRBD1
j_call: TRBJ1-3
cdr3_nt: TGTGCCAGCAGCTTTCGGACAGGAACAGGAAACACCATATATTTT
cdr3_aa: CASSFRTGTGNTIYF